These 21 T cell receptor beta chains share one sample of origin, sequenced in a study of tumor and adjacent non-tumor tissue in lung cancer. The library came from three nested PCR rounds adapted from ARM-PCR protocols. From the multiplex PCR reads, TCRdb called clonotypes with MiXCR, one entry per CDR3 protein. The profile shows 65,000 to 85,000 distinct CDR3 sequences, more than 65% of them singletons. No cell sorting was done before RNA was extracted from the tissue. This non-tumor lung sample came from over 3 cm beyond the tumor edge. Material for sequencing was distant non-tumor lung tissue. Receptors originate from a man between 60 and 75 years old with non-small cell lung cancer.

This clonotype came up once. Relative to the germline gene, one junction end is altered; a read error may explain this. This chain links TRBV5-1 with TRBJ1-1; D is ambiguous. Germline V gene sequence: CDR1 SGHRS, CDR2 YFSETQ. The CDR3 length is 14 residues. The CDR3, as DNA: TGTGCCAGCAGCTTGGCGAACGGTGAGGGAAGGGATTTCTTT. Its protein is CASSLANGEGRDFF.

For this clonotype: A much larger clonotype is one base distant, so this may be a read error. The J gene is TRBJ2-7, the V gene TRBV18, with a weak D call TRBD2 (5 bases). The CDR3 is made up of 12 amino acids. CDR1 is KGHSH and CDR2 is LQKENI in the germline V gene. The CDR3 reads CASARATREHYF. The CDR3, as DNA: TGTGCCAGCGCGAGGGCCACTCGCGAGCACTACTTC.

CDR3 region: CASGVAGQGIDEQFF. The CDR3 bases are TGTGCCAGCGGGGTAGCGGGACAGGGGATCGACGAGCAGTTCTTC. This rearrangement joins TRBV6-2 or TRBV6-3 to TRBJ2-1, with 10 bases that match TRBD1. Germline-derived CDR1 and CDR2 are MNHEY and SVGEGT. V trimming: 8 bases; J trimming: 10 bases; junction bases outside the gene matches: 14. The CDR3 has 15 amino acids.

Note on this clonotype: A much larger clone lies one base from this, so it may be a read error. This chain links TRBV5-1 with TRBJ1-1; possibly TRBD1 for D (5 bases). In germline, CDR1 is SGHRS, CDR2 YFSETQ. This CDR3 is 11 amino acids long. CDR3 sequence: CASNRGTEVFF. The CDR3 nucleotides are TGCGCCAGCAATCGGGGCACTGAAGTTTTCTTT.

About this clonotype itself: The junction departs from the called germline gene at one end, perhaps through a read error. The chain carries TRBV28 and TRBJ2-3, with TRBD2 identical over 11 bases. The length of the CDR3 is 18 residues. Germline V gene data show CDR1 as MDHEN and CDR2 as SYDVKM. CDR3 coding DNA: TGTGCCAACAGTTTGAGGCTAGCGGGAGGAATTAGCACAGATACGCAGTATTTT. This encodes CANSLRLAGGISTDTQYF.

Comment on this clonotype: A read error may be the cause here, since a much bigger clone is one base away. This chain connects TRBV15 to TRBJ2-5, with D tentatively TRBD2 (6 bases). The length of the CDR3 is 14 residues. From germline, CDR1 is LNHNV and CDR2 YYDKDF (reference sequence). CDR3 sequence: CATTHRGGQETHYF. The CDR3 nucleotides are TGTGCCACCACCCACCGGGGAGGACAAGAGACCCATTACTTC.

A note on this clonotype: One end of the junction is discordant with germline, which a read error may explain. The chain links TRBV12-3 or TRBV12-4 to TRBJ1-3, with D possibly matching TRBD1 (6 bases). The CDR3 is 13 amino acids. The CDR3 sequence: CASSIQGLHTIYF. Written as DNA, the CDR3 is TGTGCTAGCAGTATCCAGGGGTTGCACACCATATATTTT.

This chain joins TRBV4-2 and TRBJ2-7, with TRBD1 as a possible D gene (6 bases). Per the germline V gene, CDR1 is LGHNA and CDR2 is YNFKEQ. This CDR3 spans 14 amino acids. The CDR3 spells CTNSPTRGRDKQYF. CDR3 nucleotides: TGTACCAACAGCCCGACAAGGGGTAGGGACAAGCAGTACTTC.

Notes on this clonotype: Lacking the conserved final phenylalanine or tryptophan, this CDR3 likely reflects a read error. V and J are TRBV19 and TRBJ2-1, with D possibly TRBD2 on 6 matching bases. CDR1 is LNHDA and CDR2 is SQIVND in the germline V gene (reference sequence). The CDR3 loop spans 15 amino acids. The CDR3 loop reads CASSIDGGAYSEQFL. The CDR3 nucleotides are TGTGCCAGTAGTATAGACGGGGGAGCCTACAGTGAGCAGTTCTTA.

This clonotype was detected only once. A junction end diverges from the germline sequence, so it may reflect a read error. The chain links TRBV5-1 to TRBJ1-1; possible D gene TRBD1, 5 bases. CDR3 length equals 14 residues. In germline, CDR1 is SGHRS, CDR2 YFSETQ. CDR3 protein: CASSLAGWGTEAFF. The CDR3 nucleotides are TGCGCCAGCAGTTTGGCCGGGTGGGGGACTGAAGCTTTCTTT.

Remarks on this clonotype: Germline is not matched at one junction end, which may reflect a read error. The J gene is TRBJ2-2, the V gene TRBV11-1, with D tentatively TRBD2 (5 bases). Germline CDR1 SGHAT, CDR2 FQDESV (reference sequence). The CDR3 covers 14 residues. CDR3 DNA: TGTGCTAGCAGCTGTACTAGTGACACCGGGCAGCTGTTTTTT. Translation gives CASSCTSDTGQLFF.

About this clonotype: The missing conserved phenylalanine or tryptophan at the end of this CDR3 makes a read error likely. V gene TRBV5-1 combines with J gene TRBJ1-1; D is unclear. Germline CDR1 and CDR2: SGHRS and YFSETQ. This CDR3 has 15 amino acids. CDR3 in amino acids: CASRLAAGEWTEAFV. CDR3 DNA sequence: TGCGCCAGCCGCTTGGCCGCAGGAGAATGGACTGAAGCTTTCGTT.

This clonotype was counted a few times. A read error is likely, as this CDR3 ends without the conserved phenylalanine or tryptophan. The chain couples TRBV29-1 to TRBJ2-7; tentatively, D is TRBD1 (5 bases). The CDR3 covers 11 residues. The V end was cut by 8 bases, the J end by 4 bases, with 12 bases between. Germline V gene sequence: CDR1 SQVTM, CDR2 ANQGSEA. The CDR3 nucleotides are TGCAGCAGGAGACAGTGTTACGAGCAGTACTTA. It is translated as CSRRQCYEQYL.

The rearrangement uses TRBV7-8 and TRBJ2-6; D is uncertain. Looked up from germline, CDR1 is SGHVS and CDR2 is FQNEAQ. V gave up 5 bases and J gave up 3 bases, with 8 bases separating them. This CDR3 contains 14 residues. The CDR3 coding sequence is TGTGCCAGCAGCCCGGGCTTTGGGGCCAACGTCCTGACTTTC. Translated, it gives CASSPGFGANVLTF. Combining the CDR3 with reference TRBV7-8 and TRBJ2-6 gives the whole variable domain GAGVSQSPRYKVAKRGQDVALRCDPISGHVSLFWYQQALGQGPEFLTYFQNEAQLDKSGLPSDRFFAERPEGSVSTLKIQRTQQEDSAVYLCASSPGFGANVLTFGAGSRLTVL.

J is TRBJ1-5 and V is TRBV4-1; D is unresolved. Trimming took off 2 bases at V and 8 bases at J, with 19 bases between the two ends. The CDR3 totals 16 residues. Germline CDR1 and CDR2: MGHRA and YSYEKL. Here the CDR3 DNA reads TGCGCCAGCAGCCAAAATCCTGGTCAAAGCCATGAGCCCCAGCATTTT. Protein sequence: CASSQNPGQSHEPQHF.

Concerning this clonotype itself: The junction differs from germline at one of its ends, possibly a read error. The chain carries TRBV7-8 and TRBJ1-2, with D possibly matching TRBD1 (6 bases). The CDR3 contains 15 residues. Germline CDR1 reads SGHVS; CDR2 reads FQNEAQ. CDR3: CASCLMTGPNYRYTF. The DNA for the CDR3 is TGTGCCAGCTGCTTAATGACAGGCCCTAACTATCGCTACACCTTC.

For this clonotype: The junction departs from the called germline gene at one end, perhaps through a read error. The chain carries TRBV29-1 and TRBJ1-1; TRBD1 aligns across 7 bases. The CDR3 runs to 13 residues. Per the germline V gene, CDR1 is SQVTM and CDR2 is ANQGSEA. Here the CDR3 reads CGASAGGDTVAFF. CDR3 bases: TGCGGCGCCTCGGCAGGGGGGGACACTGTAGCTTTCTTC.

As to this clonotype: The final CDR3 position lacks the conserved phenylalanine or tryptophan, pointing to a likely read error. The rearrangement links TRBV4-1 to TRBJ1-1; D remains unclear. The germline V gene has CDR1 MGHRA and CDR2 YSYEKL. The CDR3 is 16 amino acids. The V and J ends lost 0 bases and 4 bases respectively, with 15 bases between them. CDR3 sequence (DNA): TGCGCCAGCAGCCAAGAAGTTTTGGGTGGTACCACTGAAGCTTTCTTA. Protein product: CASSQEVLGGTTEAFL.

Concerning this clonotype: The conserved phenylalanine or tryptophan normally closing the CDR3 is absent here, so this likely arose from a read error. V and J are TRBV28 and TRBJ2-5; D is possibly TRBD1 (6 bases). This CDR3 is 14 amino acids long. Per the germline V gene, CDR1 is MDHEN and CDR2 is SYDVKM. The CDR3 loop reads CAGSPPGHQDTQYL. The CDR3 DNA is TGTGCCGGCAGCCCCCCGGGACACCAAGATACCCAGTACTTA.

Details on this clonotype: One junction end disagrees with the germline gene, perhaps due to a read error. The V and J genes are TRBV24-1 and TRBJ1-5, with D possibly being TRBD1 (5 bases). The germline gives CDR1 KGHDR, CDR2 SFDVKD. The CDR3 has 22 residues. CDR3 protein: CATGDLFTWLNRRNLGYQPHHF. The CDR3 DNA sequence: TGTGCCACCGGTGATTTGTTTACCTGGCTCAACAGGAGAAACCTGGGGTATCAGCCCCATCATTTT.

This clonotype was observed many times. This chain uses TRBV5-1 with TRBJ2-2, with 12 bases fitting TRBD2. The CDR3 loop spans 16 amino acids. Per the germline V gene, CDR1 is SGHRS and CDR2 is YFSETQ. Trimming at V came to 5 bases and at J to 4 bases, leaving 6 bases not matched to a gene. CDR3 in DNA: TGCGCCAGCAGTCGGACTAGCGGGACTCGCACCGGGGAGCTGTTTTTT. It specifies CASSRTSGTRTGELFF.